The subject of this entry is one T cell receptor (beta chain). Its antigen is as yet unknown. Researchers ran the assay at a deep level. Some clones are missing from TCRdb's copy, which holds only in-frame ones; the method was immunoSEQ multiplex PCR. The sample lists just over 2,000,000 clones, roughly 95% seen once, with more than 0.95% in the top ten. This specimen belongs to a study of shared clonotypes between healthy human individuals. Naive CD8 cells were CD45RO-negative, positively selected for CCR7, excluding terminally differentiated effector memory CD45RA+ cells. Study-wide points: For sorted subsets, rarefaction showed incomplete sequencing despite large depth.

Germline-derived CDR1 and CDR2 are SGHKS and YYEKEE (reference sequence). The CDR3 consists of 13 residues. Trimming cost V 0 bases and J 5 bases, with 9 bases left between them. The sequence derives from a man aged 18-30 years in good health. The chain links TRBV5-5 to TRBJ2-7; D might be TRBD2 (5 bases). Input material: naive CD8+ T cells sorted from blood. CDR3 coding DNA: TGTGCCAGCAGCTTGGCAGCGGCGCACGAGCAGTACTTC. Amino acid sequence: CASSLAAAHEQYF.